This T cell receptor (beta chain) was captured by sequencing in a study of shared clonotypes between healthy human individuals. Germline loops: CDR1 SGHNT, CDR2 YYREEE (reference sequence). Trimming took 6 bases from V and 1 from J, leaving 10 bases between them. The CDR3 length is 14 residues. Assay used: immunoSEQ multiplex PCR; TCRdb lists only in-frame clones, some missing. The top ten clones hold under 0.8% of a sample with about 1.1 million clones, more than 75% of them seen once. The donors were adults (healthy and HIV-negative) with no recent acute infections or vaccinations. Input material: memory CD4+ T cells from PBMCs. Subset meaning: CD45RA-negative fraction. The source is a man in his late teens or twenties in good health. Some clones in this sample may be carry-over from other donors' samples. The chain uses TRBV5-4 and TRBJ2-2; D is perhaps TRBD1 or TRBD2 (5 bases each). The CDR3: CASTGTVNTGELFF. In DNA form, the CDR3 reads TGTGCCAGCACGGGGACCGTGAACACCGGGGAGCTGTTTTTT.